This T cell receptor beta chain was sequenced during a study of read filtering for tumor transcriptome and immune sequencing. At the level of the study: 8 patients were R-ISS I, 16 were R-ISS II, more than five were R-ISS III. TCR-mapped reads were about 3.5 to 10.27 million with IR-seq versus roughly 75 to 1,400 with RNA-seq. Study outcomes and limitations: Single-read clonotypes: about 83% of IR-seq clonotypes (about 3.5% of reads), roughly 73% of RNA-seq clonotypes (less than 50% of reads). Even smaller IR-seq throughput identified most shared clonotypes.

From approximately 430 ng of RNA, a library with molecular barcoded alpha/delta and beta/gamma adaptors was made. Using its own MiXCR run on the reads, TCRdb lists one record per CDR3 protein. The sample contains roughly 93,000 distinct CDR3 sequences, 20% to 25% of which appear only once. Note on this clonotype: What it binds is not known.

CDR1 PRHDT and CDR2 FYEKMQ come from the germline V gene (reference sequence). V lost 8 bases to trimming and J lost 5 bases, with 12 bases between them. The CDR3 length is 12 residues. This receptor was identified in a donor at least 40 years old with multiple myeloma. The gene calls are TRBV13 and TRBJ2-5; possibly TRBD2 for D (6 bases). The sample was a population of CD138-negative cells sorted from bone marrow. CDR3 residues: CASGSGGETQYF. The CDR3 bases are TGTGCCAGCGGAAGTGGAGGGGAGACCCAGTACTTC.